This T cell receptor beta chain was sequenced during a study of T cell repertoires in cytomegalovirus infection. Across the study: CMV infection and matching HLA type were both indicated by public TCR beta signatures. Notes on the study in general: The ex vivo response showed dominance by HLA-C-restricted CMV-specific TCR beta clonotypes. Public TCR beta family frequency separated CMV-and-HLA carriers, including in an independent cohort.

In its sample, this clonotype was seen a few times. The antigen is unknown. The V end was cut by 3 bases, the J end by 5 bases, with 14 bases between. This CDR3 has 15 amino acids. TCRdb fed the reads into MiXCR, producing one record per CDR3 protein. The repertoire has 180,000 or so distinct CDR3 sequences, roughly 17% of them found once; the top ten carry about 23%. The sequenced sample was CD8+ T cells from PBMCs. This TCR derives from a human donor in good health (CMV status not recorded). Some clones in this sample may be carry-over from other donors' samples. This chain joins TRBV12-3 or TRBV12-4 and TRBJ1-5; D perhaps matches TRBD1 (5 bases). This CDR3 is CASSFGAREDQPQHF. The CDR3 nucleotides are TGTGCCAGCAGTTTTGGCGCCAGGGAAGATCAGCCCCAGCATTTT.